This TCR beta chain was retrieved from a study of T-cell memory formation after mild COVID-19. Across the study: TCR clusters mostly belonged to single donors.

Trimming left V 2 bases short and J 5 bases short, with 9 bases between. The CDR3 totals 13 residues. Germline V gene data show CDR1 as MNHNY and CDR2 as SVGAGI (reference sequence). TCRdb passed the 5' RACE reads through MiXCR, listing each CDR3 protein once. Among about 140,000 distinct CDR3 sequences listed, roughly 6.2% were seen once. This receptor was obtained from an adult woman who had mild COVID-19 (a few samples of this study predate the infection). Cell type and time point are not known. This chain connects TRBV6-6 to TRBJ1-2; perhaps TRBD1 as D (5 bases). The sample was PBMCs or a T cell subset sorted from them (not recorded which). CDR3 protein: CASSYGGGYGYTF. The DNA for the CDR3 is TGTGCCAGCAGTTACGGGGGGGGGTATGGCTACACCTTC.